This T cell receptor beta chain was recorded in a study of vaccination effects on CD4 cells after COVID-19. The wider study: Every well housed about 1.8 million PBMC, which grew in culture alongside about 9.9 IU/ml IL-2 and around 10 ug/ml peptides. Study-level points and caveats: Among infection- and vaccine-induced clones, marked clonal contraction occurred late after vaccination.

Concerning this clone itself: Its antigen is unidentified.

Germline-derived CDR1 and CDR2 are GTSNPN and SVGIG (reference sequence). CDR3 length: 15 amino acids. V lost 3 bases, J lost 4 bases, and 15 bases lay in between. Assay used: immunoSEQ multiplex PCR; TCRdb lists only in-frame clones, some missing. The sample gives roughly 64,000 clones, 55% to 75% of which show up once; roughly 25% is in the top ten. The authors isolated CD4+ T cells after around nine days of culture. Half the medium was replaced with IL-2 medium on days 3 and 7. This sequence originates from a human donor who had a prior SARS-CoV-2 infection. The chain uses TRBV30 and TRBJ1-4; weak D call: TRBD1 (5 bases). The sequencing here drew on CD4+ T cells from PBMCs cultured without peptide, taken before COVID-19 vaccination. CDR3: CAWRGQGTGNEKLFF. As DNA, the CDR3 is TGTGCCTGGAGGGGCCAGGGAACTGGTAATGAAAAACTGTTTTTT.